This is a list of T cell receptor beta chains from one sample in a study of blood T cells in healthy people across ages. A single record per CDR3 protein comes from TCRdb applying MiXCR to the 5' RACE reads. The sample has some 1.1 million distinct CDR3 sequences, around two fifths seen once; the top ten hold over 10%. Sequenced sample: blood. These receptors all come from a young man in good health. CDR3s include the opening cysteine and the closing phenylalanine or tryptophan. The D gene is left open where the match is weak. Clone size is stated in some rows and not others, as once, few, many or a class when expanded.

TRBJ2-7	14	TRBD2	TRBV20-1	few	CSARDSGDNYEQYF	TGCAGTGCTAGAGATAGCGGGGACAACTACGAGCAGTACTTC
TRBJ2-1	13	.	TRBV4-3	.	CASSRAPYNEQFF	TGCGCCAGCAGCCGGGCCCCCTACAATGAGCAGTTCTTC
TRBJ1-1	13	.	TRBV29-1	.	CSVQGPMNTEAFF	TGCAGCGTTCAGGGCCCCATGAACACTGAAGCTTTCTTT
TRBJ2-1	18	.	TRBV4-2	.	CASSSNPPPGRTYNEQFF	TGTGCCAGCAGCTCAAATCCTCCTCCAGGAAGGACTTACAATGAGCAGTTCTTC
TRBJ1-5	14	TRBD1	TRBV7-2	.	CASSLKGADQPQHF	TGTGCCAGCAGCTTAAAGGGGGCAGATCAGCCCCAGCATTTT
TRBJ1-5	14	.	TRBV20-1	many	CSASLGPSNQPQHF	TGCAGTGCTAGCTTGGGACCTAGCAATCAGCCCCAGCATTTT
TRBJ2-6	16	.	TRBV9	few	CASSINRDSGANVLTF	TGTGCCAGCAGTATCAACAGGGACTCTGGGGCCAACGTCCTGACTTTC
TRBJ2-5	14	.	TRBV7-9	few	CASSLVGTAWEQYF	TGTGCCAGCAGCTTAGTTGGGACTGCGTGGGAGCAGTACTTC
TRBJ2-5	12	.	TRBV14	few	CASSHHIREQYF	TGTGCCAGCAGCCACCACATCCGGGAGCAGTACTTC
TRBJ2-1	13	TRBD1	TRBV5-1	few	CASSTQGDGEQFF	TGCGCCAGCAGCACCCAGGGGGATGGTGAGCAGTTCTTC
TRBJ1-1	13	.	TRBV20-1	few	CSATEQLDAEAFF	TGCAGTGCTACCGAACAACTGGATGCTGAAGCTTTCTTT
TRBJ2-7	16	TRBD2	TRBV4-3	.	CASSQDGRGGYNEQYF	TGCGCCAGCAGCCAAGACGGGCGGGGGGGCTACAATGAGCAGTACTTC
TRBJ2-4	15	.	TRBV12-3/TRBV12-4	.	CASRKRGLSKNIQYF	TGTGCCAGCAGGAAAAGGGGGTTGTCCAAAAACATTCAGTACTTC
TRBJ1-2	11	.	TRBV7-9	.	CASSLEQLYTF	TGTGCCAGCAGCTTAGAACAGCTATACACCTTC
TRBJ1-2	13	.	TRBV4-1	.	CASSPHDERGYTF	TGCGCCAGCAGCCCTCACGATGAGAGAGGCTACACCTTC
TRBJ1-1	12	.	TRBV30	.	CAWSSDRTEAFF	TGTGCCTGGAGTAGCGACAGGACTGAAGCTTTCTTT
TRBJ2-5	16	.	TRBV27	.	CASSLASGRYQETQYF	TGTGCCAGCAGTCTCGCCTCGGGACGCTACCAAGAGACCCAGTACTTC
TRBJ1-5	15	.	TRBV27	.	CASMGFVNSNQPQHF	TGTGCCAGCATGGGGTTTGTGAACAGCAATCAGCCCCAGCATTTT
TRBJ2-5	17	TRBD2	TRBV6-2/TRBV6-3	.	CASSYRISGGYQETQYF	TGTGCCAGCAGTTACCGGATAAGCGGGGGGTACCAAGAGACCCAGTACTTC
TRBJ2-1	13	.	TRBV6-5	.	CASSYGQSNEQFF	TGTGCCAGCAGTTACGGACAAAGCAATGAGCAGTTCTTC
TRBJ1-1	12	.	TRBV12-3/TRBV12-4	few	CASSLNPTEAFF	TGCGCCAGCAGCTTAAACCCCACTGAAGCTTTCTTT
TRBJ1-6	12	.	TRBV10-3	few	CAISEGDSPLHF	TGTGCCATCAGTGAAGGAGATTCACCCCTCCACTTT
TRBJ2-7	14	.	TRBV20-1	.	CSAEVADASYEQYF	TGCAGTGCAGAAGTAGCGGATGCCTCCTACGAGCAGTACTTC
TRBJ2-2	13	TRBD1	TRBV25-1	.	CASRVTGVGELFF	TGTGCCAGCAGGGTTACAGGGGTCGGGGAGCTGTTTTTT
TRBJ2-5	15	TRBD2	TRBV20-1	once	CSAGRELAAQETQYF	TGCAGTGCTGGGCGGGAACTAGCGGCCCAAGAGACCCAGTACTTC
TRBJ1-5	15	.	TRBV7-2	few	CASSFASSDNQPQHF	TGTGCCAGCAGCTTCGCAAGTAGTGACAATCAGCCCCAGCATTTT
TRBJ1-6	13	.	TRBV9	few	CASNGAANSPLHF	TGTGCCAGCAACGGGGCAGCTAATTCACCCCTCCACTTT
TRBJ2-7	14	.	TRBV29-1	many	CSVGTKYGQSEQYF	TGCAGCGTGGGGACAAAGTACGGGCAGAGCGAGCAGTACTTC
TRBJ1-2	14	.	TRBV25-1	few	CASGTGPSDYGYTF	TGTGCCAGCGGGACCGGACCGTCGGACTATGGCTACACCTTC
TRBJ2-1	12	.	TRBV9	many	CASSPQTNEQFF	TGTGCCAGCAGCCCCCAAACCAATGAGCAGTTCTTC
TRBJ1-1	13	.	TRBV12-3/TRBV12-4	few	CASRSQESTEAFF	TGTGCCAGCAGGTCCCAGGAGTCCACTGAAGCTTTCTTT
TRBJ2-7	15	TRBD1	TRBV7-7	once	CASSFGTGGTYEQYF	TGTGCTAGCAGCTTCGGGACAGGGGGCACCTACGAGCAGTACTTC
TRBJ1-1	12	.	TRBV7-9	.	CASSTGLNEAFF	TGTGCCAGCAGCACGGGACTTAATGAAGCTTTCTTT
TRBJ2-1	15	.	TRBV11-2	.	CASSSQAMGWGEQFF	TGTGCCAGCAGCTCCCAGGCAATGGGTTGGGGTGAGCAGTTCTTC
TRBJ2-5	13	.	TRBV7-9	.	CASASGVRETQYF	TGTGCCAGCGCATCAGGGGTTAGAGAGACCCAGTACTTC
TRBJ2-7	15	TRBD1	TRBV12-5	many	CASGYPGQGSYEQYF	TGTGCTAGTGGATATCCGGGACAGGGTTCCTACGAGCAGTACTTC
TRBJ1-5	17	.	TRBV7-2	.	CANSFPGWATGNQPQHF	TGTGCCAACAGCTTCCCTGGATGGGCAACTGGCAATCAGCCCCAGCATTTT
TRBJ1-2	14	.	TRBV18	few	CASSPTPTNYGYTF	TGTGCCAGCTCACCTACTCCCACTAACTATGGCTACACCTTC
TRBJ2-5	15	.	TRBV20-1	few	CSAREWGQSQETQYF	TGCAGTGCTAGAGAATGGGGACAATCCCAAGAGACCCAGTACTTC
TRBJ1-5	17	TRBD1	TRBV10-3	few	CAISEHLGTGEDQPQHF	TGTGCCATCAGTGAACATTTAGGGACAGGGGAAGACCAGCCCCAGCATTTT
TRBJ2-3	14	.	TRBV6-2/TRBV6-3	.	CASSYGLAADTQYF	TGTGCCAGCAGTTACGGCCTAGCCGCAGATACGCAGTATTTT
TRBJ2-4	14	TRBD1	TRBV5-1	few	CASSHGQGQYIQYF	TGCGCCAGCAGCCACGGACAGGGACAATACATTCAGTACTTC
TRBJ1-4	17	.	TRBV7-2	.	CASSLRLRESTNEKLFF	TGTGCCAGCAGCTTACGACTAAGGGAGTCAACTAATGAAAAACTGTTTTTT
TRBJ1-1	14	.	TRBV6-6	.	CASSPSIGRTEAFF	TGTGCCAGCAGTCCCTCGATAGGGCGCACTGAAGCTTTCTTT
TRBJ2-1	12	.	TRBV29-1	.	CSVDVGGNEQFF	TGCAGCGTTGATGTTGGTGGCAATGAGCAGTTCTTC
TRBJ2-3	16	TRBD1	TRBV3-1	few	CASGPGTGAPTDTQYF	TGTGCCAGCGGCCCCGGGACAGGGGCCCCCACAGATACGCAGTATTTT
TRBJ2-3	16	.	TRBV4-2	once	CACTPNEQGGTDTQYF	TGTGCCTGCACCCCGAATGAGCAGGGAGGCACAGATACGCAGTATTTT
TRBJ1-1	14	.	TRBV13	.	CAGSTTGLGTEAFF	TGTGCCGGCAGCACTACAGGACTCGGCACTGAAGCTTTCTTT
TRBJ1-1	14	.	TRBV4-3	few	CASSQVWRGGEAFF	TGCGCCAGCAGCCAAGTTTGGCGGGGGGGTGAAGCTTTCTTT
TRBJ1-2	14	.	TRBV4-3	few	CASSQERGVHGYTF	TGCGCCAGCAGCCAAGAAAGGGGAGTACATGGCTACACCTTC
TRBJ1-5	15	TRBD1	TRBV5-1	.	CASSLATGANQPQHF	TGCGCCAGCAGCTTGGCAACAGGGGCAAATCAGCCCCAGCATTTT